This is a list of T cell receptor beta chains from one sample in a study of a mutant IDH1 vaccine in newly diagnosed glioma. This table comes from immunoSEQ multiplex PCR, and its TCRdb copy is limited to in-frame clones, with some not included. The table includes around 70,000 clones, 70% to 90% detected once. The antigens these receptors bind are not known. The specimen comprised PBMCs, sampled from a glioma patient whose treatment included an IDH1 peptide vaccine. The receptors shown here come from a man aged 30 to 45 with glioma. The CDR3 runs from the conserved cysteine through the conserved F or W. The D gene is left open where the match is weak. The listing skips clone size in some rows; elsewhere it reads once, few, many or a size class.

V gene	J gene	D gene	clone size	CDR3 DNA	CDR3 protein
TRBV10-3	TRBJ2-2	TRBD2	-	TGTGCCATCAGCGTGGGGACTAGCGGGATCGGGAACACCGGGGAGCTGTTTTTT	CAISVGTSGIGNTGELFF
TRBV11-2	TRBJ2-5	-	-	TGTGCCAGCAGCTCGTTGCGGGCTAGTGGGGAACAGTACTTC	CASSSLRASGEQYF
TRBV11-2	TRBJ1-1	-	-	TGTGCCAGCAGCAAAATCACTGAAGCTTTCTTT	CASSKITEAFF
TRBV7-2	TRBJ2-1	TRBD2	-	TGTGCCAGCAGCTTAGGGACTAGCTACAATGAGCAGTTCTTC	CASSLGTSYNEQFF
TRBV28	TRBJ1-2	TRBD1	-	TGTGCCAGCAACGAAAGGGGGCGCGACTATGGCTACACCTTC	CASNERGRDYGYTF
TRBV18	TRBJ1-1	-	-	TGTGCCAGCTCACCACCGGAGGGCACTGAAGCTTTCTTT	CASSPPEGTEAFF
TRBV5-1	TRBJ2-1	TRBD1	-	TGCGCCAGCAGCTTACGACAGGGTACCTACAATGAGCAGTTCTTC	CASSLRQGTYNEQFF
TRBV7-2	TRBJ2-3	-	-	TGTGCCAGCAGCTTTGATACGCAGTATTTT	CASSFDTQYF
TRBV5-1	TRBJ2-7	-	few	TGCGCCAGCAGCTTTGGCCGGGGGCTTGGGTCGTACGAGCAGTACTTC	CASSFGRGLGSYEQYF
TRBV9	TRBJ2-2	-	once	TGTGCCAGCAGCGGCCTAGAGGGATGGACTAACACCGGGGAGCTGTTTTTT	CASSGLEGWTNTGELFF
TRBV9	TRBJ1-2	TRBD1	few	TGTGCCAGAGACCGGGACAGGCGTAACTATGGCTACACCTTC	CARDRDRRNYGYTF
TRBV7-9	TRBJ2-1	-	-	TGTGCCAGCAGCTTAGGCTCCTACAATGAGCAGTTCTTC	CASSLGSYNEQFF
TRBV13	TRBJ2-5	TRBD2	-	TGTGCCAGCAGCGCAAGCGGGGGGGCCTTCGAGACCCAGTACTTC	CASSASGGAFETQYF
TRBV6-6	TRBJ1-1	TRBD1	-	TGTGCCAGCAGTTACCTTATGGACAGGGCGAACACTGAAGCTTTCTTT	CASSYLMDRANTEAFF
TRBV30	TRBJ1-2	-	-	TGTGCCTGGAGAGACCTACTGGGGGAGAGGTATGGCTACACCTTC	CAWRDLLGERYGYTF
TRBV27	TRBJ1-1	-	-	TGTGCCAGCAGTTTTGGGGCGGGAGCTGAAGCTTTCTTT	CASSFGAGAEAFF
TRBV4-3	TRBJ1-1	-	-	TGCGCCAGCAGCCAAGGTTTGTCGATGAACACTGAAGCTTTCTTT	CASSQGLSMNTEAFF
TRBV19	TRBJ2-7	TRBD1	-	TGTGCCAGTAGTACCCCGGGGACAGGGGGCGGCGAGCAGTACTTC	CASSTPGTGGGEQYF
TRBV2	TRBJ2-5	TRBD2	-	TGTGCCAGCAGTGAATTAGCGGGAGACGAGACCCAGTACTTC	CASSELAGDETQYF
TRBV6-5	TRBJ1-2	-	few	TGTGCCAGCAGTCCATCTGGACAGCTATATGGCTACACCTTC	CASSPSGQLYGYTF
TRBV4-1	TRBJ2-7	-	-	TGCGCCAGCAGCCAAGGTGGCAGCCCCTCCACCTACGAGCAGTACTTC	CASSQGGSPSTYEQYF
TRBV10-3	TRBJ1-1	-	few	TGTGCCATCAGTGCGTTTACAGGGAACACTGAAGCTTTCTTT	CAISAFTGNTEAFF
TRBV6-1	TRBJ2-5	TRBD1	few	TGTGCCAGCAGTGAAGGACAGGGGGCTTGGGAGACCCAGTACTTC	CASSEGQGAWETQYF
TRBV7-9	TRBJ1-5	-	-	TGTGCCAGCAGCTTTCCAGATCAGCCCCAGCATTTT	CASSFPDQPQHF
TRBV7-2	TRBJ2-2	TRBD2	-	TGTGCCAGCAGCGAATCTCTAGCGGGGGGCACCGGGGAGCTGTTTTTT	CASSESLAGGTGELFF
TRBV5-4	TRBJ2-7	TRBD1	once	TGTGCCAGCAGCTTGGGACAGGGGGAGCAGTACTTC	CASSLGQGEQYF
TRBV29-1	TRBJ2-7	TRBD1	-	TGCAGCGTGGGGACAGGGGCGGGCTACGAGCAGTACTTC	CSVGTGAGYEQYF
TRBV28	TRBJ1-2	-	once	TGTGCCACGGGTCGTATCTATGGCTACACCTTC	CATGRIYGYTF
TRBV28	TRBJ1-2	-	-	TGTGCCAGCAGATTCGGGACGTTCCCTAACTATGGCTACACCTTC	CASRFGTFPNYGYTF
TRBV28	TRBJ2-7	-	-	TGTGCCAGCGGTTCAACAGCGTACGAGCAGTACTTC	CASGSTAYEQYF
TRBV28	TRBJ1-1	-	-	TGTGCCACCCAAGGTCCGGGGACGAACACTGAAGCTTTCTTT	CATQGPGTNTEAFF
TRBV5-4	TRBJ1-2	-	-	TGTGCCAGCAGCCCTGGCAGCAGGCGAGGCTACACCTTC	CASSPGSRRGYTF
TRBV7-2	TRBJ1-1	-	once	TGTGCCAGCAGCTTAGGGACGGACGTGGGGAACACTGAAGCTTTCTTT	CASSLGTDVGNTEAFF
TRBV19	TRBJ2-7	TRBD1	-	TGTGCCAGTAGTATAGTTGACAGGGCTTACGAGCAGTACTTC	CASSIVDRAYEQYF
TRBV30	TRBJ1-2	-	-	TGTGCCGGACTCCGGGACACTTCCTATGGCTACACCTTC	CAGLRDTSYGYTF
TRBV10-3	TRBJ2-5	-	-	TGTGCCATCAGTGAGTCAGGGGACCCGGCGACCCAGTACTTC	CAISESGDPATQYF
TRBV7-9	TRBJ2-2	TRBD2	-	TGTGCCAGCACCACCCGGTCGAGGGCGGGAGGCCCGAACACCGGGGAGCTGTTTTTT	CASTTRSRAGGPNTGELFF
TRBV18	TRBJ1-3	-	-	TGTGCCAGCTCACCCAGAGGAAGCTCTGGAAACACCATATATTTT	CASSPRGSSGNTIYF
TRBV5-1	TRBJ2-7	-	once	TGCGCCAGCAGCTTGGCAGTAGGGGATTACGAGCAGTACTTC	CASSLAVGDYEQYF
TRBV19	TRBJ2-1	-	-	TGTGCCAGTAGTCCCCAAAACACCGACAATGAGCAGTTCTTC	CASSPQNTDNEQFF
TRBV5-1	TRBJ1-1	-	-	TGCGCCAGCAGCTTGGATTTAGGGGAGGACACTGAAGCTTTCTTT	CASSLDLGEDTEAFF
TRBV7-8	TRBJ1-1	-	-	TGTGCCAGCAGCCGTCCCCGTGATGGGGTAGCCACTGAAGCTTTCTTT	CASSRPRDGVATEAFF
TRBV28	TRBJ2-5	-	-	TGTGCCAGCCCCTTGGCCAGCGTACAAGAGACCCAGTACTTC	CASPLASVQETQYF
TRBV19	TRBJ1-2	-	-	TGTGCCAGCCTCGAACGTGGGGTCGGCTACACCTTC	CASLERGVGYTF
TRBV7-6	TRBJ2-1	-	-	TGTGCCAGCAGCTTAGGTCGGCAGCCAAACAATGAGCAGTTCTTC	CASSLGRQPNNEQFF
TRBV5-1	TRBJ1-2	TRBD1	-	TGCGCCAGCGGGGGACAGGATCCTAACTATGGCTACACCTTC	CASGGQDPNYGYTF